One and the same sample provided the 11 T cell receptor beta chains below, sequenced in a study of CD8 T cells in Susac syndrome. The authors reverse transcribed roughly 0.5 to 1 ug RNA with random hexamers. One entry per CDR3 protein results from TCRdb running MiXCR on the immunoSEQ multiplex PCR reads. The repertoire holds around 79,000 distinct CDR3 sequences, with approximately 94% as singletons. Sequenced: CD8+ T cells from PBMCs. These TCRs come from a human donor with multiple sclerosis.

This chain links TRBV2 with TRBJ1-2; tentatively, D is TRBD1 (5 bases). Trimming took 6 bases from V and 0 from J, leaving 23 bases between them. The CDR3 is 18 residues long. Germline V gene data show CDR1 as SNHLY and CDR2 as FYNNEI. The CDR3 DNA reads TGTGCCAGCAGCTCCCTGGAGGAGGGGCCCAAAGCTAACTATGGCTACACCTTC. Translating gives CASSSLEEGPKANYGYTF.

The chain uses TRBV29-1 and TRBJ2-1; D may be TRBD1 (5 bases). With 0 bases removed from V and 5 bases from J, the gap between germline ends came to 8 bases. This CDR3 has 13 amino acids. CDR1 and CDR2 (germline): SQVTM, ANQGSEA. The CDR3 loop reads CSVEDLGDNEQFF. The CDR3 DNA follows: TGCAGCGTTGAAGATCTAGGGGACAATGAGCAGTTCTTC.

CDR3 in DNA: TGTGCCAGCAGCTTTGCACACCACTACGAGCAGTACTTC. Translating it yields CASSFAHHYEQYF. The chain has TRBV7-9 and TRBJ2-7; no firm D call. V was shortened by 3 bases and J by 3 bases, with 9 bases between the two germline ends. Per germline, CDR1 SEHNR and CDR2 FQNEAQ (reference sequence). This CDR3 has 13 residues.

This clonotype was observed a handful of times. This chain joins TRBV12-3 or TRBV12-4 and TRBJ1-1; D ambiguous. CDR3 length: 13 residues. With 1 base removed from V and 2 bases from J, the gap between germline ends came to 5 bases. DNA of the CDR3: TGTGCCAGCAGTTTAGGGGTCAACACTGAAGCTTTCTTT. This gives the protein CASSLGVNTEAFF.

This clonotype was observed a single time. The CDR3 sequence: CASSQPGTSGKETQYF. The CDR3 DNA follows: TGCGCCAGCAGCCAACCCGGGACTAGCGGGAAGGAGACCCAGTACTTC. The rearrangement uses TRBV5-1 and TRBJ2-5, with 13 bases aligning to TRBD2. This CDR3 spans 16 amino acids. The junction had 8 bases not matched to a gene; V was cut back by 4 bases and J by 5 bases. Germline V lookup: CDR1 SGHRS, CDR2 YFSETQ.

This rearrangement joins TRBV9 to TRBJ1-1, with D uncertain. The CDR3 runs 12 residues. In germline, CDR1 is SGDLS, CDR2 YYNGEE. V lost 0 bases to trimming and J lost 8 bases, with 8 bases between them. The CDR3 region is CASSVGGGEAFF. The CDR3 DNA follows: TGTGCCAGCAGCGTAGGCGGCGGGGAAGCTTTCTTT.

The gene calls are TRBV29-1 and TRBJ1-4; TRBD1 is a possible D gene (5 bases). Trimming left V 4 bases short and J 8 bases short, with 14 bases between. The CDR3 is made up of 13 amino acids. CDR1 SQVTM and CDR2 ANQGSEA come from the germline V gene. The CDR3 DNA sequence: TGCAGCGTTGTGTCTGGGACGGAAGAAAAACTGTTTTTT. This encodes CSVVSGTEEKLFF.

The chain links TRBV3-1 to TRBJ1-2; 9 bases are a match to TRBD1. V trimming: 0 bases; J trimming: 3 bases; junction bases outside the gene matches: 5. Germline CDR1 is LGHDT and CDR2 is YNNKEL (reference sequence). The CDR3 runs 16 residues. CDR3: CASSQEWTGVYYGYTF. The CDR3 coding sequence is TGTGCCAGCAGCCAAGAGTGGACAGGGGTATACTATGGCTACACCTTC.

The chain uses TRBV7-6 and TRBJ2-7; weak D call: TRBD2 (7 bases). Germline lookup yields CDR1 SGHVS and CDR2 FNYEAQ. The V gene lost 3 bases and the J gene lost 0 bases, with 24 bases spanning the gap. The length of the CDR3 is 19 residues. CDR3 sequence (DNA): TGTGCCAGCAGCTTGGCAGGGGCCGTAGGGGGACTAAACTCCTACGAGCAGTACTTC. Translated: CASSLAGAVGGLNSYEQYF.

This chain links TRBV18 with TRBJ1-4, with D perhaps TRBD1 (6 bases). V was clipped by 5 bases and J by 0 bases, with 10 bases between them. The CDR3 length is 15 residues. Germline CDR1 KGHSH, CDR2 LQKENI. The CDR3 DNA reads TGTGCCAGCTCATCGGGGGCTGCAACTAATGAAAAACTGTTTTTT. This sequence encodes CASSSGAATNEKLFF. Complete variable domain (other parts from reference TRBV18 and TRBJ1-4): NAGVMQNPRHLVRRRGQEARLRCSPMKGHSHVYWYRQLPEEGLKFMVYLQKENIIDESGMPKERFSAEFPKEGPSILRIQQVVRGDSAAYFCASSSGAATNEKLFFGSGTQLSVL.

This clonotype was detected once. V and J are TRBV4-3 and TRBJ1-5; TRBD1 matches 10 bases. The CDR3 consists of 16 residues. Germline CDR1 is LGHNA and CDR2 is YSLEER. With V trimmed by 1 base and J by 5 bases, 5 bases remained unmatched. The CDR3 bases are TGCGCCAGCAGCCAAGTGGCTGGACAGGGGGATCAGCCCCAGCATTTT. Its translation is CASSQVAGQGDQPQHF.